This T cell receptor beta chain was found in a study of shared clonotypes between healthy human individuals. All participating donors were Caucasian adults from Nashville, Tennessee. Measured with immunoSEQ multiplex PCR; TCRdb has only the in-frame clones, and not every one. The repertoire holds 1,500,000 or so clones, 98% seen once, with 0.36% in the top ten. In the case of this clone: Its cognate antigen is unknown.

Findings and limits, study-wide: Relative to their counterparts shared across all four donors, non-shared clonotypes exhibited diminished generation probabilities. Among donors, sharing of clonotypes was expected to be affected by sequencing depth.

The CDR3 covers 14 residues. The germline gives CDR1 SGHNT, CDR2 YENEEA. Between the trimmed V and J ends, which lost 4 bases and 3 bases, there was a span of 11 bases. This chain joins TRBV11-3 and TRBJ2-3; no definite D call. This TCR was sampled from a man aged 25-40 years in good health. Sequencing was done on a sample of naive CD4+ T cells sorted from blood. Subset meaning: CD45RA+ positively selected. The CDR3 protein is CASSSRAETDTQYF. The CDR3 bases are TGTGCCAGCAGCTCCCGGGCCGAAACAGATACGCAGTATTTT.